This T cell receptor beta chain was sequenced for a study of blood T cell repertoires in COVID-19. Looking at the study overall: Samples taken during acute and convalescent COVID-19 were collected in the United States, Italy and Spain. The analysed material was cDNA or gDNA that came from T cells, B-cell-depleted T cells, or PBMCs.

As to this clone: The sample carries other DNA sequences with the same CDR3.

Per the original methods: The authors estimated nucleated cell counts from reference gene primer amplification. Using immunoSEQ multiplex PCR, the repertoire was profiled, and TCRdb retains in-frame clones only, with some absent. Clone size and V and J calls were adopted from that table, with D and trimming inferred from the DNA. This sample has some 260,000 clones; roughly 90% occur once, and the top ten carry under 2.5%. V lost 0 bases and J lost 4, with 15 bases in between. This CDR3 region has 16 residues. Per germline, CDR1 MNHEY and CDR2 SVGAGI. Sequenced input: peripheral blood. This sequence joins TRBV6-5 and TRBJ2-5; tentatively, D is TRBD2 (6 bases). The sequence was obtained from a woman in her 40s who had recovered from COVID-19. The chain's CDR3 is CASSYSNRGGGETQYF. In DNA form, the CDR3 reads TGTGCCAGCAGTTACTCGAATCGGGGAGGAGGAGAGACCCAGTACTTC.